The 24 T cell receptor beta chains below all came from one sample that was sequenced in a study of T cell repertoires in cytomegalovirus infection (dated by TCRdb to between 2017 and 2020). For sequencing, an Illumina HiSeq 1500 was employed. The public reads were quality trimmed at Q25 with fastp and then assembled into clones with MiXCR by TCRdb, keeping productive beta chains. CDR3 protein sequences are deduplicated, and each keeps its most common genes and DNA. Across this sample there are a few hundred thousand distinct CDR3 sequences, with roughly 20% seen only once. About 20% of the sample belongs to the ten largest clones. Sequencing used CD8+ T cells from PBMCs. These receptor sequences come from a human donor in good health (CMV status not recorded). Some clones in this sample may be carry-over from other donors' samples.

The chain combines TRBV27 with TRBJ1-2, with 7 bases that match TRBD1. The CDR3 extends over 14 amino acids. Germline CDR1 MNHEY, CDR2 SMNVEV (reference sequence). V shed 0 bases, J shed 8 bases, and the junction held 6 bases outside the gene matches. The CDR3 reads CASSLSTGTEGYTF. The CDR3 DNA follows: TGTGCCAGCAGTTTATCGACAGGGACGGAGGGCTACACCTTC.

The chain combines TRBV12-3 or TRBV12-4 with TRBJ1-6, with D unresolved. This CDR3 is 14 amino acids long. The V gene lost 1 base and the J gene lost 14 bases, with 15 bases spanning the gap. CDR3: CASSLGQSAYTLHF. The CDR3 nucleotides read TGTGCCAGCAGTTTAGGGCAGTCAGCCTACACCCTCCACTTT.

Comments on this clonotype: A single base separates this from a much larger clone, so it may be a read error. V usage is TRBV28 and J usage is TRBJ1-2; 7 bases agree with TRBD1. V dropped 4 bases and J dropped 3; count of bases not matched to a gene: 5. Germline V gene lookup returns CDR1 MDHEN and CDR2 SYDVKM. The CDR3 length is 14 residues. The CDR3 sequence: CASSSPRGDYGYTF. CDR3 coding DNA: TGTGCCAGCAGTTCCCCCAGGGGGGACTATGGCTACACCTTC.

In its sample, this clonotype was seen a few times. V is TRBV6-2 or TRBV6-3 and J is TRBJ2-7; a possible D gene is TRBD1 (6 bases). Trimming cost V 6 bases and J 7 bases, with 10 bases left between them. In germline, CDR1 is MNHEY, CDR2 SVGEGT. The CDR3 runs to 11 residues. CDR3 amino acids: CASSPGVEQYF. CDR3 sequence (DNA): TGTGCCAGCAGCCCAGGGGTTGAGCAGTACTTC.

The table lists this clonotype with a few counts. The rearrangement joins TRBV19 to TRBJ1-1; D unresolved. The germline gives CDR1 LNHDA, CDR2 SQIVND (reference sequence). V was pared by 6 bases and J by 3 bases, with 11 bases between. The CDR3 has 13 amino acids. CDR3 loop: CASRVNSDTEAFF. In DNA form, the CDR3 reads TGTGCCAGTAGGGTCAACAGTGACACTGAAGCTTTCTTT. The variable domain in full, completed from reference TRBV19 and TRBJ1-1, reads DGGITQSPKYLFRKEGQNVTLSCEQNLNHDAMYWYRQDPGQGLRLIYYSQIVNDFQKGDIAEGYSVSREKKESFPLTVTSAQKNPTAFYLCASRVNSDTEAFFGQGTRLTVV.

The J gene is TRBJ2-1, the V gene TRBV28, with TRBD2 matching over 9 bases. CDR1 is MDHEN, CDR2 SYDVKM, per germline. Germline trimming cut 3 bases from V and 5 bases from J; bases unmatched to any gene: 5. The CDR3 contains 15 residues. The CDR3 nucleotides read TGTGCCAGCAGTTTTTTGCGGGGGGGGAACAATGAGCAGTTCTTC. Translation: CASSFLRGGNNEQFF.

The table lists this clonotype with a few counts. The rearrangement joins TRBV19 to TRBJ1-5, with D possibly being TRBD1 (5 bases). This CDR3 is 15 amino acids long. V lost 7 bases and J lost 0, with 13 bases in between. The V gene's germline CDR1 is LNHDA and CDR2 SQIVND (reference sequence). CDR3 bases: TGTGCCAGTACCATGGGGGGGAATAGCAATCAGCCCCAGCATTTT. Protein sequence: CASTMGGNSNQPQHF.

This clonotype was observed a few times. The gene calls are TRBV5-6 and TRBJ2-7; D is ambiguous. Germline CDR1 SGHDT, CDR2 YYEEEE. This CDR3 contains 13 residues. V was cut by 0 bases and J by 3 bases, with 7 bases left in between. CDR3 residues: CASSLDISYEQYF. The DNA of the CDR3 is TGTGCCAGCAGCTTGGACATAAGCTACGAGCAGTACTTC.

There are many counts of this clonotype. The V call is TRBV6-1, the J call TRBJ1-2; D may be TRBD1 (6 bases). CDR1 and CDR2 (germline): MNHNS, SASEGT. The CDR3 totals 13 residues. Trimming stripped 6 bases from V and 3 bases from J, with 11 bases between. The DNA for the CDR3 is TGTGCCAGCAGAACCGGGACATACTATGGCTACACCTTC. This codes for CASRTGTYYGYTF.

This clonotype was detected ten times or more. V gene TRBV7-3 combines with J gene TRBJ2-2; D gene unclear. The CDR3 extends over 13 amino acids. The V end lost 1 base, the J end lost 6 bases, and 6 bases lay between the germline ends. The germline CDR1 and CDR2 sequences are SGHTA and FQGTGA. For the CDR3, the DNA is TGTGCCAGCAGCTTAAACCGGGCCGGGGAGCTGTTTTTT. Protein sequence: CASSLNRAGELFF.

This clonotype turned up a few times. The chain carries TRBV7-9 and TRBJ1-1; no firm D call. CDR1 is SEHNR and CDR2 is FQNEAQ in the germline V gene (reference sequence). The CDR3 is 12 amino acids. V was trimmed by 6 bases and J by 4 bases, leaving 9 bases between them. The CDR3: CASRGASTEAFF. The CDR3 coding sequence is TGTGCCAGCAGGGGCGCGTCCACTGAAGCTTTCTTT.

This chain connects TRBV2 to TRBJ1-5, with D maybe TRBD1 (6 bases). V lost 3 bases to trimming and J lost 4 bases, with 10 bases between them. Germline V gives CDR1 SNHLY, CDR2 FYNNEI. This CDR3 region has 14 residues. CDR3 nucleotides: TGTGCCAGCAGTGATGGGGGCGGGAATCAGCCCCAGCATTTT. This encodes CASSDGGGNQPQHF.

This chain connects TRBV11-2 to TRBJ1-1; D call uncertain. The CDR3 has 15 amino acids. V shed 6 bases and J shed 0 bases, with 14 bases lying between them. Germline CDR1 is SGHAT and CDR2 is FQNNGV. This chain's CDR3 is CASSKNFFMNTEAFF. DNA for the CDR3: TGTGCCAGCAGTAAAAATTTCTTCATGAACACTGAAGCTTTCTTT.

J is TRBJ1-1 and V is TRBV29-1; D gene ambiguous. CDR1 and CDR2 (germline): SQVTM, ANQGSEA. Deletions cut 5 bases from V and 7 bases from J, with 11 bases between. The CDR3 length is 11 residues. The CDR3 protein is CSVRDANEAFF. CDR3 coding DNA: TGCAGCGTTCGGGATGCGAATGAAGCTTTCTTT.

The rearrangement joins TRBV7-3 to TRBJ2-2; D ambiguous. The V and J ends lost 2 bases and 5 bases respectively, with 6 bases between them. The CDR3 runs 13 residues. Germline V lookup: CDR1 SGHTA, CDR2 FQGTGA. This CDR3 reads CASSLFETGELFF. The CDR3 coding sequence is TGTGCCAGCAGCTTATTTGAGACCGGGGAGCTGTTTTTT.

This clonotype came up a few times. CDR3 loop: CASSLYFLGASYNEQFF. The CDR3 bases are TGTGCCAGCAGTTTATACTTTTTAGGGGCCTCTTACAATGAGCAGTTCTTC. This chain joins TRBV12-3 or TRBV12-4 and TRBJ2-1, with D possibly being TRBD1 (5 bases). This CDR3 region has 17 residues. V lost 2 bases, J lost 4 bases, and 18 bases lay in between.

V is TRBV28 and J is TRBJ2-3; no firm D call. Germline V lookup: CDR1 MDHEN, CDR2 SYDVKM. This CDR3 region has 13 residues. V was trimmed by 6 bases and J by 6 bases, leaving 13 bases between them. In DNA form, the CDR3 reads TGTGCCAGCAGCCCTGGACCCGGGGATACGCAGTATTTT. Protein: CASSPGPGDTQYF.

The V and J genes are TRBV6-6 and TRBJ1-1, with D possibly being TRBD1 (5 bases). Trimming removed 2 bases from V and 1 base from J, with 11 bases in between. In germline, CDR1 is MNHNY, CDR2 SVGAGI (reference sequence). The CDR3 is made up of 15 amino acids. The CDR3 here is CASSYQGPTNTEAFF. The CDR3 DNA sequence: TGTGCCAGCAGTTACCAGGGACCTACGAACACTGAAGCTTTCTTT.

This clonotype has only a few counts. This chain connects TRBV11-1 to TRBJ2-1; D unclear. Germline V gives CDR1 SGHAT, CDR2 FQDESV (reference sequence). Deletions cut 0 bases from V and 4 bases from J, with 13 bases between. The CDR3 has 16 residues. CDR3 sequence (DNA): TGTGCCAGCAGCTTAGCACACCCCCGTACTTACAATGAGCAGTTCTTC. The encoded protein is CASSLAHPRTYNEQFF.

The V call is TRBV5-6, the J call TRBJ2-2; 8 positions agree with TRBD2. The trim removed 1 base at V and 6 bases at J, leaving 5 bases unmatched. Per germline, CDR1 SGHDT and CDR2 YYEEEE. The CDR3 is made up of 15 amino acids. CDR3 sequence: CASSLFGGGPGELFF. As DNA, the CDR3 is TGTGCCAGCAGCTTGTTCGGGGGGGGCCCCGGGGAGCTGTTTTTT.

V is TRBV20-1 and J is TRBJ2-2; 8 nucleotides line up with TRBD2. This CDR3 is built from 17 residues. Germline trimming cut 0 bases from V and 1 base from J; bases unmatched to any gene: 7. In germline, CDR1 is DFQATT, CDR2 SNEGSKA (reference sequence). This CDR3 reads CSARDKSGGWNTGELFF. The CDR3 DNA sequence: TGCAGTGCTAGAGATAAGAGCGGGGGTTGGAACACCGGGGAGCTGTTTTTT.

This clonotype has a count of ten or more. The chain joins TRBV12-3 or TRBV12-4 to TRBJ2-7; 10 bases align to TRBD1. This CDR3 contains 14 residues. Trimming removed 8 bases from V and 6 bases from J; junction bases left unmatched: 10. The CDR3 nucleotides are TGTGCCAGCGGACCCAGGACAGGGGGGGCCGAGCAGTACTTC. Translated: CASGPRTGGAEQYF.

This clonotype occurred many times. V gene TRBV12-3 or TRBV12-4 combines with J gene TRBJ2-1; D gene ambiguous. Trimming shortened V by 6 bases and J by 3 bases, and 12 bases separated the two germline ends. The CDR3 has 14 amino acids. The CDR3 loop is CASSPRSDYNEQFF. CDR3 DNA sequence: TGTGCCAGCAGCCCCCGCAGCGACTACAATGAGCAGTTCTTC.

This clonotype was observed many times. This rearrangement joins TRBV7-2 to TRBJ2-7, with a tentative D call TRBD1 (5 bases). The germline V gene encodes CDR1 SGHTA and CDR2 FQGNSA. The CDR3 is 14 amino acids. V was shortened by 5 bases and J by 0 bases, with 11 bases between the two germline ends. The DNA for the CDR3 is TGTGCCAGCAGCATGAAGGACACCTCCTACGAGCAGTACTTC. Translated, it gives CASSMKDTSYEQYF.